A single sample is the source of the 5 T cell receptor beta chains below, sequenced in a study of blood T cell repertoires in COVID-19. Here immunoSEQ multiplex PCR was the method, and the copy in TCRdb shows in-frame clones only, minus some. The sample includes approximately 100,000 clones, 70% to 90% of them seen just once. Sequenced material: peripheral blood. The receptors originated from a human donor with COVID-19, enrolled during active disease. The donor label of this sample is uncertain.

The V and J genes are TRBV7-2 and TRBJ2-3; possibly TRBD2 for D (6 bases). The CDR3 has 13 amino acids. Deletions cut 3 bases from V and 8 bases from J, with 12 bases between. In germline, CDR1 is SGHTA, CDR2 FQGNSA. CDR3 protein: CASSLKGAGTQYF. As DNA, the CDR3 is TGTGCCAGCAGCTTGAAAGGAGCGGGTACGCAGTATTTT.

The rearrangement uses TRBV27 and TRBJ2-7; D possibly corresponds to TRBD1 (6 bases). CDR1 and CDR2 (germline): MNHEY, SMNVEV (reference sequence). Trimming removed 4 bases from V and 2 bases from J, with 12 bases in between. There are 14 residues in the CDR3. In DNA, the CDR3 is TGTGCCAGCAGTTCGGACAGAGTCGCCTACGAGCAGTACTTC. Protein: CASSSDRVAYEQYF.

The chain joins TRBV3-1 (or the pseudogene TRBV3-2) to TRBJ2-5; 8 bases are a match to TRBD2. Germline loops: CDR1 LGHDT, CDR2 YNNKEL (reference sequence). Trimming cost V 5 bases and J 5 bases; bases outside gene matches: 4. This CDR3 is built from 13 residues. The CDR3 loop is CASSSGGDETQYF. CDR3 nucleotide sequence: TGTGCCAGCAGCTCGGGGGGGGACGAGACCCAGTACTTC.

J is TRBJ2-5 and V is TRBV11-2; tentatively, D is TRBD1 (5 bases). Germline V CDR1 and CDR2: SGHAT, FQNNGV. This CDR3 has 16 amino acids. Trimming removed 5 bases from V and 2 bases from J, with 18 bases in between. CDR3 amino acids: CASSPLRSRAQETQYF. CDR3 in DNA: TGTGCCAGCAGCCCCCTCCGAAGCAGGGCTCAAGAGACCCAGTACTTC.

V usage is TRBV19 and J usage is TRBJ1-5, with D perhaps TRBD1 (6 bases). CDR1 and CDR2 from the germline V gene are LNHDA and SQIVND (reference sequence). The CDR3 has 14 amino acids. V was shortened by 4 bases and J by 2 bases, with 9 bases between the two germline ends. CDR3: CASSTGVGNQPQHF. CDR3 coding DNA: TGTGCCAGTAGTACAGGGGTTGGCAATCAGCCCCAGCATTTT.